A selection of T cell receptor beta chains follows, all from one sample in a study of blood T cell repertoires in COVID-19. The protocol was immunoSEQ multiplex PCR, while the TCRdb copy is restricted to in-frame clones and leaves out a portion. The data contain some 300,000 clones, over 75% of them seen just once; the ten biggest clones take up 1%. Sequenced material: PBMCs or T cells enriched from blood (not recorded which). These TCRs come from a woman between 25 and 40 years old who had recovered from COVID-19. Both conserved end residues are part of each CDR3. Clone size is not always given. Where it is, it says once, few, many or a class for expanded clones.

size	J	V	CDR3
.	TRBJ2-3	TRBV9	CASSAVLLLAGDTDTQYF
once	TRBJ2-3	TRBV5-1	CASSLWNSGKALDTQYF
.	TRBJ1-1	TRBV2	CASSEVREAFF
.	TRBJ1-1	TRBV15	CATSRDHRGTEAFF
.	TRBJ2-2	TRBV27	CASRYSLGQGIGELFF
once	TRBJ2-1	TRBV2	CASRDRDEQFF
.	TRBJ1-4	TRBV6-2/TRBV6-3	CASSYDRTSPNEKLFF
.	TRBJ1-4	TRBV5-1	CASSVRGREKLFF
.	TRBJ2-5	TRBV9	CASSGTSDQETQYF
.	TRBJ2-7	TRBV6-1	CASSERNEQYF
.	TRBJ2-3	TRBV6-5	CASKSGGPSPGTQYF
.	TRBJ1-6	TRBV7-9	CASSFIDKSSPLHF
.	TRBJ2-7	TRBV28	CASSPPGTSGRPSSYEQYF
.	TRBJ2-1	TRBV7-9	CASSLERGGGNEQFF
.	TRBJ1-1	TRBV29-1	CSAEMNTEAFF
.	TRBJ1-2	TRBV3-1/TRBV3-2	CASSFGARDYGYTF
once	TRBJ2-5	TRBV5-1	CASTGYGGPLMGETQYF
few	TRBJ1-5	TRBV6-2/TRBV6-3	CASSTPDGSNQPQHF
.	TRBJ2-3	TRBV27	CASGLAITDTQYF
few	TRBJ1-3	TRBV18	CASSQTGAGNTIYF
.	TRBJ2-1	TRBV5-1	CASSLVVSGSSYNEQFF
once	TRBJ2-7	TRBV11-2	CASSHPLLAGGKYEQYF
.	TRBJ1-2	TRBV5-1	CASSPGAPYGYTF
.	TRBJ2-1	TRBV12-3/TRBV12-4	CASSPLNEQFF
.	TRBJ2-7	TRBV9	CASSTSGSAHEQYF
.	TRBJ2-7	TRBV21-1	CASTLGGRPPGYEQYF
.	TRBJ1-2	TRBV7-8	CASSLQNYGYTF
.	TRBJ1-3	TRBV9	CASRSGTVGNTIYF
.	TRBJ2-1	TRBV7-2	CASSSRTAHNEQFF
.	TRBJ2-1	TRBV4-1	CASSSLGDRGYNEQFF
.	TRBJ1-2	TRBV18	CASSPLRDGYTF
.	TRBJ2-7	TRBV5-1	CASSLAVAGPYEQYF
.	TRBJ2-1	TRBV10-3	CAIGTNYNEQFF
.	TRBJ1-2	TRBV27	CASSLIRGYGYTF
.	TRBJ2-7	TRBV2	CASIAGGYEQYF
.	TRBJ2-7	TRBV4-1	CASSRGNPGQGSYEQYF
.	TRBJ1-1	TRBV6-1	CASSDRGGDTEAFF
.	TRBJ1-2	TRBV6-6	CASSYEGDYGYTF
.	TRBJ2-7	TRBV4-3	CASSQHRNYEQYF
.	TRBJ1-2	TRBV5-1	CASSLGDRRSTF
.	TRBJ2-7	TRBV6-1	CASSEGGTGGYEQYF
.	TRBJ1-2	TRBV5-1	CASSLRSGDRGPSGYTF
.	TRBJ1-5	TRBV4-1	CASSHIGGNQPQHF
.	TRBJ2-7	TRBV6-4	CASSVDRDYEQYF
.	TRBJ2-1	TRBV27	CASSLSGNGGQGNNEQFF
.	TRBJ1-5	TRBV18	CASSTGPLPGQEKHF
.	TRBJ1-4	TRBV19	CASSLGQVGQEKLFF